Listed below are T cell receptor beta chains from one sample, sequenced in a study of cytomegalovirus exposure and HLA in healthy donors. Using immunoSEQ multiplex PCR, the repertoire was profiled, and TCRdb retains in-frame clones only, with some absent. The sample has 140,000 to 150,000 clones; 65% to 85% are singletons. Sequencing used PBMCs. Every receptor here comes from a male donor in good health and CMV-seronegative. Both conserved end residues are part of each CDR3. The D gene is left open where the match is weak. For some rows the clone size is stated as once, few or many, or as a class when expanded; others skip it.

TRBJ1-1	NA	NA	TRBV10-2	13	TGCGCCAGCAGTGGGCCCAGGACTTTTGAAGCTTTCTTT	CASSGPRTFEAFF
TRBJ2-1	NA	once	TRBV4-2	15	TGTGCCAGCAGCCAAGATTTTAGCTCCTACAATGAGCAGTTCTTC	CASSQDFSSYNEQFF
TRBJ2-7	TRBD1	NA	TRBV5-1	15	TGCGCCAGCAGCCTTTCGGGACAGGATTGGAACGAGCAGTACTTC	CASSLSGQDWNEQYF
TRBJ1-1	NA	NA	TRBV6-5	13	TGTGCCAGCAGTTATGGCAGGGTCACTGAAGCTTTCTTT	CASSYGRVTEAFF
TRBJ2-3	TRBD2	few	TRBV5-6	16	TGTGCCAGCAGTTGGGGCCCTAGCGGGGGGCCAGATACGCAGTATTTT	CASSWGPSGGPDTQYF
TRBJ2-1	TRBD2	NA	TRBV4-1	14	TGCGCCAGCAGCCGGGGGGGCTCCTACAATGAGCAGTTCTTC	CASSRGGSYNEQFF
TRBJ1-2	TRBD1	NA	TRBV6-1	14	TGTGCCAGCAGGGCGGACAGGCCTAACTATGGCTACACCTTC	CASRADRPNYGYTF
TRBJ1-5	NA	NA	TRBV6-1	13	TGTGCCAGCAGTGTGGGAGCCAATCAGCCCCAGCATTTT	CASSVGANQPQHF
TRBJ2-7	TRBD1	NA	TRBV19	13	TGTGCCAGTAGTAGGAACAGGGGCTACGAGCAGTACTTC	CASSRNRGYEQYF
TRBJ1-6	NA	NA	TRBV18	14	TGTGCCAGCTCACAGAGCTCCTATAATTCACCCCTCCACTTT	CASSQSSYNSPLHF
TRBJ2-1	TRBD2	NA	TRBV5-4	16	TGTGCCAGCAGCCCAGGTACTAGCGGGGGGAGGAATGAGCAGTTCTTC	CASSPGTSGGRNEQFF
TRBJ2-1	TRBD1	few	TRBV11-1	16	TGTGCCAGCAGCCTACGGACAGGGAAATCCTACAATGAGCAGTTCTTC	CASSLRTGKSYNEQFF
TRBJ2-7	NA	NA	TRBV2	13	TGTGCCGCGGGGCAGGGCCGGTCGTACGGGCAGTACTTC	CAAGQGRSYGQYF
TRBJ2-5	NA	once	TRBV29-1	14	TGCAGCGTTGAAGATTCGGCAGGGTCAGAGACCCAGTACTTC	CSVEDSAGSETQYF